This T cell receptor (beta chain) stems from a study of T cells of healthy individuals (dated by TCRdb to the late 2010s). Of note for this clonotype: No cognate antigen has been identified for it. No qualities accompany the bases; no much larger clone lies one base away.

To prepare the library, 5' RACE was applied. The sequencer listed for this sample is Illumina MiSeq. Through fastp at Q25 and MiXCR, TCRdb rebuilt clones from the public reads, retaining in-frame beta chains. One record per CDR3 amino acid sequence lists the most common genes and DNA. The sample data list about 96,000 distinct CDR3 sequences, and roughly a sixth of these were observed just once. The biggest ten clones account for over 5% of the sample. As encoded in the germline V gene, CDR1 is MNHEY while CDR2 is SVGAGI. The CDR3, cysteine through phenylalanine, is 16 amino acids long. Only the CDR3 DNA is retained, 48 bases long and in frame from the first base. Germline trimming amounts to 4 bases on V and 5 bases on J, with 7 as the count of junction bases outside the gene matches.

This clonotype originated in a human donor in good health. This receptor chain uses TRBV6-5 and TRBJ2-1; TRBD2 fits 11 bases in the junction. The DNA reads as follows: TGTGCCAGCAGTTCCGCCGGGACTAGCGGTAACAATGAGCAGTTCTTC. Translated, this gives CASSSAGTSGNNEQFF.